The 21 T cell receptor beta chains below come from one sample, sequenced in a study of CD4 T cells in relation to SARS-CoV-2 and coronaviruses. Using immunoSEQ multiplex PCR, the repertoire was profiled, and TCRdb retains in-frame clones only, with some absent. The sample has 20,000 to 25,000 clones; around 78% are singletons. CD4+ T cells from unexposed donors were obtained before the COVID-19 pandemic (2011-2018). The cells were cultured for over eight days before CD4+ T cells were isolated. The antigens of these receptors remain unknown. Sequenced: CD4+ T cells from PBMCs, cultured in vitro. The origin of the receptors is a human donor in good health.

This clone was picked up a small number of times. The V and J genes are TRBV7-9 and TRBJ2-2; maybe TRBD2 (5 bases). Trimming pared 6 bases from V and 4 bases from J, leaving 15 bases between. Germline V gives CDR1 SEHNR, CDR2 FQNEAQ (reference sequence). This CDR3 is 15 amino acids long. Written as DNA, the CDR3 is TGTGCCAGCAGTCCGGGGTATGGGAGCACCGGGGAGCTGTTTTTT. Translating it yields CASSPGYGSTGELFF.

J is TRBJ2-5 and V is TRBV5-4; D call uncertain. Trimming cost V 2 bases and J 1 base, with 6 bases left between them. CDR1 and CDR2 from the germline V gene are SGHNT and YYREEE (reference sequence). The CDR3 length is 13 residues. CDR3 in DNA: TGTGCCAGCAGCTTAGGCTTCCAAGAGACCCAGTACTTC. It translates to CASSLGFQETQYF.

The chain has TRBV18 and TRBJ2-7; the D is unclear. With 3 bases removed from V and 2 bases from J, the gap between germline ends came to 11 bases. This CDR3 is built from 14 residues. Germline CDR1 is KGHSH and CDR2 is LQKENI. CDR3 sequence reads: CASSPPVSPYEQYF. CDR3 nucleotide sequence: TGTGCCAGCTCACCCCCGGTGTCACCCTACGAGCAGTACTTC.

The gene calls are TRBV6-2 or TRBV6-3 and TRBJ2-3; 12 nucleotides align to TRBD2. Germline-derived CDR1 and CDR2 are MNHEY and SVGEGT. The V and J ends lost 2 bases and 6 bases, in that order; junction bases with no gene match: 0. The CDR3 sequence is 14 residues long. This CDR3 is CASSYTSGRDTQYF. CDR3 in DNA: TGTGCCAGCAGTTACACTAGCGGGAGGGATACGCAGTATTTT.

The rearrangement links TRBV5-1 to TRBJ2-7; a weak D match, TRBD1 (6 bases). The CDR3 covers 14 residues. Germline lookup yields CDR1 SGHRS and CDR2 YFSETQ. V was trimmed by 2 bases and J by 5 bases, leaving 14 bases between them. DNA for the CDR3: TGCGCCAGCAGCTTCGCCCAGGGGTCCCACGAGCAGTACTTC. Translation gives CASSFAQGSHEQYF.

The chain joins TRBV9 to TRBJ2-1, with D hard to call. The ends were cut back, 2 bases at V and 0 bases at J, with 9 bases in the middle. Germline-derived CDR1 and CDR2 are SGDLS and YYNGEE. CDR3 length equals 15 residues. Here the CDR3 reads CASSVGVSSYNEQFF. The CDR3 nucleotides are TGTGCCAGCAGCGTGGGCGTTAGCTCCTACAATGAGCAGTTCTTC.

This clone was counted a few times. The V call is TRBV11-2, the J call TRBJ2-7; 9 positions agree with TRBD2. The CDR3 consists of 16 residues. The junction had 13 bases not matched to a gene; V was cut back by 5 bases and J by 5 bases. Germline CDR1 and CDR2: SGHAT and FQNNGV. The CDR3 DNA reads TGTGCCAGCAGCCCACTCCGCGGGAGGGCCGGTGACGAGCAGTACTTC. Protein: CASSPLRGRAGDEQYF. The whole variable domain, filled in from reference TRBV11-2 and TRBJ2-7, reads EAGVAQSPRYKIIEKRQSVAFWCNPISGHATLYWYQQILGQGPKLLIQFQNNGVVDDSQLPKDRFSAERLKGVDSTLKIQPAKLEDSAVYLCASSPLRGRAGDEQYFGPGTRLTVT.

This chain joins TRBV3-1 (or the pseudogene TRBV3-2) and TRBJ2-1, with D possibly TRBD2 on 6 matching bases. The CDR3 is 16 residues long. Deletions cut 1 base from V and 7 bases from J, with 17 bases between. Germline V gives CDR1 LGHDT, CDR2 YNNKEL (reference sequence). CDR3 DNA sequence: TGTGCCAGCAGCCAAGGATCTACAGGAGGGGCAAATGAGCAGTTCTTC. Translating gives CASSQGSTGGANEQFF.

The V and J genes are TRBV5-6 and TRBJ1-6, with 7 nucleotides matching TRBD1. Trimming took 4 bases from V and 16 from J; bases not matched to a gene: 11. Germline CDR1 reads SGHDT; CDR2 reads YYEEEE. This CDR3 comprises 13 residues. The CDR3 loop is CASSPWTGGTLHF. The CDR3 bases are TGTGCCAGCAGCCCCTGGACAGGAGGTACTCTCCACTTT.

This clone was seen only once. The rearrangement links TRBV10-1 to TRBJ2-3, with D tentatively TRBD1 (6 bases). Per the germline V gene, CDR1 is WNHNN and CDR2 is SYGVQD (reference sequence). The V end lost 4 bases, the J end lost 6 bases, and 14 bases lay between the germline ends. This CDR3 is built from 14 residues. CDR3: CASSAGVGSDTQYF. DNA for the CDR3: TGCGCCAGCAGTGCAGGGGTCGGTTCCGATACGCAGTATTTT.

V and J are TRBV19 and TRBJ2-3; TRBD2 aligns across 11 bases. V lost 5 bases, J lost 3 bases, and 10 bases stayed unmatched. Germline CDR1 is LNHDA and CDR2 is SQIVND (reference sequence). The CDR3 totals 17 residues. CDR3 nucleotides: TGTGCCAGTAGTCCCCAAGCCACTAGCGGGAGTACAGATACGCAGTATTTT. Translating gives CASSPQATSGSTDTQYF.

The V gene is TRBV27, the J gene TRBJ1-6; unclear D gene. V gave up 2 bases and J gave up 9 bases, with 8 bases separating them. The germline CDR1 and CDR2 sequences are MNHEY and SMNVEV (reference sequence). The CDR3 consists of 13 residues. DNA of the CDR3: TGTGCCAGCAGTTTACGGAGGGCTTCACCCCTCCACTTT. Translated: CASSLRRASPLHF.

This clone qualifies as large. V gene TRBV25-1 combines with J gene TRBJ2-3; 11 bases align to TRBD2. The CDR3 totals 16 residues. Germline trimming cut 6 bases from V and 2 bases from J; bases unmatched to any gene: 7. CDR1 is MGHDK, CDR2 SYGVNS, per germline. The CDR3 loop reads CASSFTSGGLTDTQYF. The CDR3 DNA sequence: TGTGCCAGCAGCTTTACTAGCGGGGGACTCACAGATACGCAGTATTTT.

The chain couples TRBV11-2 to TRBJ2-1, with no clear D. Per the germline V gene, CDR1 is SGHAT and CDR2 is FQNNGV. The CDR3 spans 13 residues. V lost 3 bases and J lost 6, with 9 bases in between. The CDR3 here is CASSFQRSNEQFF. The CDR3 nucleotides read TGTGCCAGCAGCTTCCAACGGAGCAATGAGCAGTTCTTC. Combining the CDR3 with reference TRBV11-2 and TRBJ2-1 gives the whole variable domain EAGVAQSPRYKIIEKRQSVAFWCNPISGHATLYWYQQILGQGPKLLIQFQNNGVVDDSQLPKDRFSAERLKGVDSTLKIQPAKLEDSAVYLCASSFQRSNEQFFGPGTRLTVL.

The chain combines TRBV5-1 with TRBJ1-2, with 7 nucleotides matching TRBD1. V was pared by 7 bases and J by 6 bases, with 12 bases of the junction left unmatched. This CDR3 comprises 14 residues. Germline V gene lookup returns CDR1 SGHRS and CDR2 YFSETQ. The CDR3 DNA is TGCGCCAGCGGTTTCGACAGGGAAAGGCATGGCTACACCTTC. Protein sequence: CASGFDRERHGYTF.

This clone was detected a few times. The CDR3 DNA reads TGTGCCAGCAGCCCTGGAGTCCTAGCGGGAGGCAATGAGCAGTTCTTC. It is translated as CASSPGVLAGGNEQFF. The rearrangement joins TRBV11-2 to TRBJ2-1, with 11 bases that match TRBD2. Germline CDR1 SGHAT, CDR2 FQNNGV. V lost 5 bases and J lost 6; bases outside the gene matches: 9. There are 16 residues in the CDR3.

This clone was counted a single time. The gene calls are TRBV6-5 and TRBJ2-3; tentative D call: TRBD2 (6 bases). CDR1 and CDR2 from the germline V gene are MNHEY and SVGAGI. With 5 bases removed from V and 2 bases from J, the gap between germline ends came to 14 bases. This CDR3 is 15 amino acids long. This CDR3 is CASSRRGDVTDTQYF. CDR3 DNA: TGTGCCAGCAGTCGGCGCGGGGATGTCACAGATACGCAGTATTTT.

This chain uses TRBV5-1 with TRBJ2-3; 9 nucleotides agree with TRBD1. The CDR3 is made up of 16 amino acids. The germline CDR1 and CDR2 sequences are SGHRS and YFSETQ. The V and J ends lost 1 base and 2 bases, in that order; junction bases with no gene match: 5. For the CDR3, the DNA is TGCGCCAGCAGCTTGACCGGGACAGGGAACACAGATACGCAGTATTTT. Its translation is CASSLTGTGNTDTQYF.

The genes are TRBV28 and TRBJ2-7; D may be TRBD2 (6 bases). V dropped 2 bases and J dropped 6 bases, with 11 bases sitting between them. This CDR3 contains 13 residues. Germline CDR1 and CDR2: MDHEN and SYDVKM. In DNA, the CDR3 is TGTGCCAGCAGTTTACGCTCAGCGGGCGAGCAGTACTTC. It encodes CASSLRSAGEQYF.

This chain joins TRBV20-1 and TRBJ2-1; D is possibly TRBD1 (5 bases). This CDR3 has 13 residues. Trimming left V 6 bases short and J 2 bases short, with 11 bases between. Germline V gene sequence: CDR1 DFQATT, CDR2 SNEGSKA (reference sequence). In DNA form, the CDR3 reads TGCAGTGCGAGTGGGGCCCCCTACAATGAGCAGTTCTTC. This translates into CSASGAPYNEQFF.

This clone was counted only a few times. The chain combines TRBV19 with TRBJ1-4; D unresolved. Germline CDR1 reads LNHDA; CDR2 reads SQIVND (reference sequence). This CDR3 has 15 residues. Trimming shortened V by 3 bases and J by 4 bases, and 12 bases separated the two germline ends. The DNA for the CDR3 is TGTGCCAGTAGTATCACAAGGCAGATTAATGAAAAACTGTTTTTT. This gives the protein CASSITRQINEKLFF. Variable domain in full (rest from reference TRBV19 and TRBJ1-4): DGGITQSPKYLFRKEGQNVTLSCEQNLNHDAMYWYRQDPGQGLRLIYYSQIVNDFQKGDIAEGYSVSREKKESFPLTVTSAQKNPTAFYLCASSITRQINEKLFFGSGTQLSVL.